Listed below are T cell receptor beta chains from one sample, sequenced in a study of blood T cell repertoires in COVID-19. Assay: immunoSEQ multiplex PCR; the TCRdb copy retains only in-frame clones and omits some. Of tens of thousands of clones listed, 83% are singletons. The source material was peripheral blood. Receptor source: a man at least 80 years old with acute or convalescent COVID-19. Each CDR3 is given without its conserved first and last residue.

J gene,V gene,CDR3 protein
TRBJ1-1,TRBV5-3,ARSLILTGWAVNTEAF
TRBJ2-5,TRBV9,ASSVGRAGPETQY
TRBJ1-2,TRBV19,ASSITQNYGYT
TRBJ2-1,TRBV15,ATSRLGGAGQF
TRBJ2-7,TRBV7-8,ASSLTNRGVIDEQY
TRBJ1-2,TRBV28,ASSSAEGQSLMGT
TRBJ2-1,TRBV9,ASSVVATYNEQF
TRBJ1-2,TRBV29-1,SVVFQGASNYGYT
TRBJ2-1,TRBV19,ASSTARGGRVNEQF
TRBJ1-6,TRBV7-9,ASSHGQGNSPLH
TRBJ2-3,TRBV7-2,ASSPGTSRDTQY
TRBJ2-7,TRBV15,ATSRGGQGAYEQY
TRBJ2-5,TRBV28,ASSFPGTGQEAQY
TRBJ2-3,TRBV9,ASSVEAVSTDTQY
TRBJ2-1,TRBV2,ASTLTGNNEQF
TRBJ2-7,TRBV29-1,SVGLAYEQY